The rows below give T cell receptor beta chains drawn from one sample of a study of blood T cell repertoires in COVID-19. TCRdb keeps only in-frame clones here, not all; method: immunoSEQ multiplex PCR. The sample shows over 600,000 clones, just under 90% of them seen only once. Material: peripheral blood. The receptors shown here come from a woman aged 18-35 years with acute or convalescent COVID-19. The CDR3 runs from the conserved cysteine through the conserved F or W. D genes are given only for firm matches. A row's size may be missing; if present it is once, few, many or a size class.

DNA: TGTGCCAGCACCTTGGGCCCGAACACTGAAGCTTTCTTT
CDR3: CASTLGPNTEAFF
V: TRBV12-3/TRBV12-4
D: .
size: .
J: TRBJ1-1

DNA: TGTGCCAGCAGTTTACTTCAACGCCCGACAGGGAATAACTATGGCTACACCTTC
CDR3: CASSLLQRPTGNNYGYTF
V: TRBV27
D: TRBD1
size: once
J: TRBJ1-2

DNA: TGTGCCAGCAGCTTCCGGGACTCATCGAACACTGAAGCTTTCTTT
CDR3: CASSFRDSSNTEAFF
V: TRBV7-9
D: .
size: .
J: TRBJ1-1

DNA: TGTGCCAGCAGTGATATACAGGCAAACACTGAAGCTTTCTTT
CDR3: CASSDIQANTEAFF
V: TRBV25-1
D: .
size: .
J: TRBJ1-1

DNA: TGTGCCAGCAGTTTATCGAGAGGAGGGCGGGGAGCTAACTATGGCTACACCTTC
CDR3: CASSLSRGGRGANYGYTF
V: TRBV27
D: .
size: .
J: TRBJ1-2

DNA: TGTGCCAGTAGTTGGTTTCGCGACACTGAAGCTTTCTTT
CDR3: CASSWFRDTEAFF
V: TRBV19
D: .
size: .
J: TRBJ1-1

DNA: TGTGCCAGCAGCGGAGGGTTTAATTCACCCCTCCACTTT
CDR3: CASSGGFNSPLHF
V: TRBV9
D: .
size: .
J: TRBJ1-6

DNA: TGTGCCTGGAGTCCGACAACCCGGGGAGGGAGCGGGACCTTT
CDR3: CAWSPTTRGGSGTF
V: TRBV30
D: .
size: .
J: TRBJ1-6

DNA: TGTGCCAGCAGCGTAACAGCGGGGGGCTTCTATGAGCAGTTCTTC
CDR3: CASSVTAGGFYEQFF
V: TRBV9
D: TRBD2
size: .
J: TRBJ2-1

DNA: TGTGCCAGCAGCCCCGGAACAGGGAGGGTGGAGACCCAGTACTTC
CDR3: CASSPGTGRVETQYF
V: TRBV7-2
D: .
size: .
J: TRBJ2-5

DNA: TGTGCCAGCAGCCGCCCCGGGGGGGCCCAGTACTTC
CDR3: CASSRPGGAQYF
V: TRBV3-1/TRBV3-2
D: TRBD2
size: .
J: TRBJ2-5

DNA: TGTGCCAGCAGCTTAGAACTAGATAATTCACCCCTCCACTTT
CDR3: CASSLELDNSPLHF
V: TRBV7-9
D: .
size: .
J: TRBJ1-6

DNA: TGTGCCAGCAGTTACGGCAGGGGGGATACGCAGTATTTT
CDR3: CASSYGRGDTQYF
V: TRBV6-5
D: TRBD1
size: .
J: TRBJ2-3

DNA: TGTGCCAGCAGCGCTTACCCTACGGGCGGACTGCATTCTTTCTATGGCTACACCTTC
CDR3: CASSAYPTGGLHSFYGYTF
V: TRBV11-2
D: .
size: .
J: TRBJ1-2

DNA: TGTGCCAGCAGCTTGACCCGGGACAGATGGACACCCCTCCACTTT
CDR3: CASSLTRDRWTPLHF
V: TRBV7-2
D: TRBD1
size: few
J: TRBJ1-6

DNA: TGCGCCAGCAGCCAAGATAGGGGACAGGGGGCCTATGGCTACACCTTC
CDR3: CASSQDRGQGAYGYTF
V: TRBV4-1
D: TRBD1
size: .
J: TRBJ1-2

DNA: TGTGCCAGCAGTAACAGACCCCCTCTGACAGGGGGGGGCAATCAGCCCCAGCATTTT
CDR3: CASSNRPPLTGGGNQPQHF
V: TRBV27
D: TRBD1
size: .
J: TRBJ1-5

DNA: TGCGCCAGCAGCTTGGCGAGTTGGGGGGGCTATATCACTGAAGCTTTCTTT
CDR3: CASSLASWGGYITEAFF
V: TRBV5-1
D: .
size: .
J: TRBJ1-1

DNA: TGCAGCGCGGGACAGCCTAATTCACCCCTCCACTTT
CDR3: CSAGQPNSPLHF
V: TRBV29-1
D: TRBD1
size: .
J: TRBJ1-6

DNA: TGTGCCAGTAGTCTCACTAGCGGATTCTACGAGCAGTACTTC
CDR3: CASSLTSGFYEQYF
V: TRBV19
D: TRBD2
size: .
J: TRBJ2-7

DNA: TGCGCCAGCAGCTTGGGGAGCGGGGGGGCCGGAGGCGAGCAGTACTTC
CDR3: CASSLGSGGAGGEQYF
V: TRBV5-1
D: TRBD2
size: .
J: TRBJ2-7

DNA: TGTGCCAGCAGTTTCTTAAAGACAGGCGGCTATGGCTACACCTTC
CDR3: CASSFLKTGGYGYTF
V: TRBV27
D: .
size: .
J: TRBJ1-2

DNA: TGTGCCAGCAGCTTTCAGGCCACACGGTCCGTCGCAGATACGCAGTATTTT
CDR3: CASSFQATRSVADTQYF
V: TRBV5-6
D: .
size: .
J: TRBJ2-3

DNA: TGTGCCAGCAGCGCCACAGGGACCGGGGCCAACGTCCTGACTTTC
CDR3: CASSATGTGANVLTF
V: TRBV2
D: .
size: .
J: TRBJ2-6

DNA: TGTGCCAGTAGTCCCCGACAGGGGTGGAGCAATCAGCCCCAGCATTTT
CDR3: CASSPRQGWSNQPQHF
V: TRBV19
D: TRBD1
size: .
J: TRBJ1-5

DNA: TGTGCCAGCAGTTATCGCTTAGGAGAACTCTCCTACGAGCAGTACTTC
CDR3: CASSYRLGELSYEQYF
V: TRBV6-6
D: .
size: .
J: TRBJ2-7

DNA: TGTGCCAGCAGTGACGGGGAGCGGGGCGGCCCAGATACGCAGTATTTT
CDR3: CASSDGERGGPDTQYF
V: TRBV6-4
D: TRBD2
size: .
J: TRBJ2-3

DNA: TGTGCCAGCAGTTTGACAGGCTACAATCAGCCCCAGCATTTT
CDR3: CASSLTGYNQPQHF
V: TRBV6-5
D: .
size: .
J: TRBJ1-5

DNA: TGTGCCATCAGGCCGGGACAGGGAGGCTATGGCTACACCTTC
CDR3: CAIRPGQGGYGYTF
V: TRBV10-3
D: TRBD1
size: .
J: TRBJ1-2

DNA: TGTGCCAGCTCACTACACGCCCCCGGGACAGGGCAAGAGACCCAGTACTTC
CDR3: CASSLHAPGTGQETQYF
V: TRBV18
D: TRBD1
size: .
J: TRBJ2-5

DNA: TGTGCCAGCAGCTTCTACAGCTATGGCTACACCTTC
CDR3: CASSFYSYGYTF
V: TRBV13
D: .
size: .
J: TRBJ1-2

DNA: TGTGCCAGCAGCGTAGCGAGAGGGCGAACAGATACGCAGTATTTT
CDR3: CASSVARGRTDTQYF
V: TRBV9
D: .
size: .
J: TRBJ2-3

DNA: TGTGCCAGCAGCGTAGAAGCTCAGCGGGCCTTCACAGATACGCAGTATTTT
CDR3: CASSVEAQRAFTDTQYF
V: TRBV9
D: .
size: .
J: TRBJ2-3

DNA: TGTGCCAGTAAAAAGGCCAGGGACACTGAAGCTTTCTTT
CDR3: CASKKARDTEAFF
V: TRBV18
D: .
size: .
J: TRBJ1-1

DNA: TGCGCCAGCAGCTGGGGGACAGAATTAACTGAAGCTTTCTTT
CDR3: CASSWGTELTEAFF
V: TRBV5-1
D: TRBD1
size: .
J: TRBJ1-1

DNA: TGTGCCAGCAGCCCCCAAGCGGGGGGTCTTGCCGGGGAGCTGTTTTTT
CDR3: CASSPQAGGLAGELFF
V: TRBV7-7
D: TRBD2
size: .
J: TRBJ2-2

DNA: TGTGCCAGCAGCTTGCGGGCTCCCAATCAGCCCCAGCATTTT
CDR3: CASSLRAPNQPQHF
V: TRBV11-2
D: .
size: few
J: TRBJ1-5

DNA: TGTGCCAGCACACCAACAGGGCCCTACGAGCAGTACTTC
CDR3: CASTPTGPYEQYF
V: TRBV28
D: .
size: .
J: TRBJ2-7

DNA: TGCAGTGCTAGTAATAGGGGCGGGGGTTCACCCCTCCACTTT
CDR3: CSASNRGGGSPLHF
V: TRBV20-1
D: .
size: once
J: TRBJ1-6

DNA: TGTGCCAGCAGCCCGGGGTCCTATAATTCACCCCTCCACTTT
CDR3: CASSPGSYNSPLHF
V: TRBV4-2
D: .
size: .
J: TRBJ1-6

DNA: TGTGCCAGCAGATCTAGGGGGACCCCGTACTTC
CDR3: CASRSRGTPYF
V: TRBV6-5
D: .
size: .
J: TRBJ2-7

DNA: TGTGCCAGCAGCGTCAGCGGGGAGCTCACCGGGGAGCTGTTTTTT
CDR3: CASSVSGELTGELFF
V: TRBV9
D: TRBD2
size: .
J: TRBJ2-2

DNA: TGTGCCAGCAGTCGGGAGGGGACCTATGGCTACACCTTC
CDR3: CASSREGTYGYTF
V: TRBV25-1
D: .
size: .
J: TRBJ1-2

DNA: TGTGCCTGGAGTGTTCGGCAGGGTGTTCAGCCCCAGCATTTT
CDR3: CAWSVRQGVQPQHF
V: TRBV30
D: .
size: .
J: TRBJ1-5

DNA: TGTGCCAGCAGCTACGGACAGGGGTGGCCACCCCTCCACTTT
CDR3: CASSYGQGWPPLHF
V: TRBV11-3
D: TRBD1
size: once
J: TRBJ1-6

DNA: TGTGCCAGCAGTTCTTTTGCAACTAATGAAAAACTGTTTTTT
CDR3: CASSSFATNEKLFF
V: TRBV6-5
D: .
size: few
J: TRBJ1-4

DNA: TGTGCCAGCAGCCCATCGGGGGGGGGAAGGAGTCTCTACGAGCAGTACTTC
CDR3: CASSPSGGGRSLYEQYF
V: TRBV9
D: TRBD2
size: .
J: TRBJ2-7

DNA: TGTGCCACCAGTGATTTGCAGGGGGCCGGCACCGGGGAGCTGTTTTTT
CDR3: CATSDLQGAGTGELFF
V: TRBV24-1
D: TRBD1
size: .
J: TRBJ2-2

DNA: TGTGCCAGTAGCGATGACAGGGTGAACACTGAAGCTTTCTTT
CDR3: CASSDDRVNTEAFF
V: TRBV19
D: TRBD1
size: .
J: TRBJ1-1

DNA: TGTGCCTCGGGACAGAGCTCTGGAAACACCATATATTTT
CDR3: CASGQSSGNTIYF
V: TRBV6-5
D: TRBD1
size: few
J: TRBJ1-3

DNA: TGTGCCAGCAGCTTCTCAGCGGGGGCACCGGGGGTCTTC
CDR3: CASSFSAGAPGVF
V: TRBV7-2
D: TRBD2
size: .
J: TRBJ2-1

DNA: TGCGCCAGCAGCCACGACGGACAGGGGTACACCGGGGAGCTGTTTTTT
CDR3: CASSHDGQGYTGELFF
V: TRBV5-1
D: TRBD1
size: .
J: TRBJ2-2

DNA: TGTGCCAGCTCTAGAGGTGTGGATACGCAGTATTTT
CDR3: CASSRGVDTQYF
V: TRBV7-8
D: .
size: .
J: TRBJ2-3

DNA: TGTGCCAGCAGCTGGCGGGGGACGTTCGATTCACCCCTCCACTTT
CDR3: CASSWRGTFDSPLHF
V: TRBV5-5
D: .
size: .
J: TRBJ1-6

DNA: TGTGCCAGCAGCCAACGTACCGGGACAGGGTTGGAGGGCTACACCTTC
CDR3: CASSQRTGTGLEGYTF
V: TRBV14
D: TRBD1
size: .
J: TRBJ1-2

DNA: TGTGCCAGCAGCTTCCCCGGGGTGCGATTAGAGACCCAGTACTTC
CDR3: CASSFPGVRLETQYF
V: TRBV5-4
D: .
size: .
J: TRBJ2-5

DNA: TGCAGCGCCACGAGGGGGACCGCCACTGAAGCTTTCTTT
CDR3: CSATRGTATEAFF
V: TRBV29-1
D: .
size: .
J: TRBJ1-1

DNA: TGTGCCAGCAGTGACTCCCCCGGGACAGGTCAAGAGACCCAGTACTTC
CDR3: CASSDSPGTGQETQYF
V: TRBV6-4
D: TRBD1
size: .
J: TRBJ2-5

DNA: TGTGCCAGCAGCCCCGACGGGAACTATGGCTACACCTTC
CDR3: CASSPDGNYGYTF
V: TRBV5-4
D: .
size: few
J: TRBJ1-2

DNA: TGTGCCAGCAGTTACACGCCGGGGGCTGAAGCTTTCTTT
CDR3: CASSYTPGAEAFF
V: TRBV6-5
D: .
size: .
J: TRBJ1-1